A single sample gave rise to the 3 T cell receptor beta chains below, sequenced in a study of blood T cell repertoires in COVID-19. Method: immunoSEQ multiplex PCR; TCRdb's copy keeps in-frame clones and lacks some. Of some 190,000 clones detected, around nine tenths appear once; the ten largest clones hold approximately 5.6%. The sequencing sample was made of peripheral blood. These receptors were obtained from a woman in her thirties or forties who had recovered from COVID-19.

This rearrangement joins TRBV19 to TRBJ2-3; a weak D match, TRBD2 (6 bases). The V gene's germline CDR1 is LNHDA and CDR2 SQIVND (reference sequence). The V end lost 3 bases, the J end lost 2 bases, and 15 bases lay between the germline ends. CDR3 length: 16 amino acids. The CDR3 DNA sequence: TGTGCCAGTAGTATGGGGGTAGCGGCTATCACAGATACGCAGTATTTT. Protein product: CASSMGVAAITDTQYF.

The V call is TRBV5-1, the J call TRBJ2-3, with a weak D call TRBD1 (6 bases). Germline CDR1 is SGHRS and CDR2 is YFSETQ. Trimming took off 6 bases at V and 0 bases at J, with 17 bases between the two ends. This CDR3 is built from 16 residues. CDR3 amino acids: CASIGFTGSSTDTQYF. The CDR3 DNA follows: TGCGCCAGCATCGGGTTTACAGGGAGTAGCACAGATACGCAGTATTTT.

The chain uses TRBV5-5 and TRBJ1-5; a weak D match, TRBD1 (6 bases). CDR3 length: 14 residues. V dropped 4 bases and J dropped 4 bases, with 12 bases sitting between them. The germline gives CDR1 SGHKS, CDR2 YYEKEE (reference sequence). The CDR3 DNA reads TGTGCCAGCAGCCCCGGACAGACTAATCAGCCCCAGCATTTT. This translates into CASSPGQTNQPQHF.